The T cell receptor beta chain described here comes from a study of blood T cell repertoires in COVID-19. This clone was detected only once. The CDR3 is 16 residues long. Trimming left V 0 bases short and J 1 base short, with 10 bases between. CDR1 SGHAT and CDR2 FQNNGV come from the germline V gene. Produced via immunoSEQ multiplex PCR; TCRdb's table is partial and in-frame only. Among more than 300,000 clones listed, approximately 90% were seen once. The specimen sequenced was PBMCs or T cells enriched from blood (not recorded which). The clonotype comes from a woman under 30 who had recovered from COVID-19. The chain recombines TRBV11-2 with TRBJ1-5; tentative D call: TRBD1 (6 bases). CDR3 nucleotides: TGTGCCAGCAGCTTAGATACAGGGCTCAGCAATCAGCCCCAGCATTTT. Its translation: CASSLDTGLSNQPQHF.